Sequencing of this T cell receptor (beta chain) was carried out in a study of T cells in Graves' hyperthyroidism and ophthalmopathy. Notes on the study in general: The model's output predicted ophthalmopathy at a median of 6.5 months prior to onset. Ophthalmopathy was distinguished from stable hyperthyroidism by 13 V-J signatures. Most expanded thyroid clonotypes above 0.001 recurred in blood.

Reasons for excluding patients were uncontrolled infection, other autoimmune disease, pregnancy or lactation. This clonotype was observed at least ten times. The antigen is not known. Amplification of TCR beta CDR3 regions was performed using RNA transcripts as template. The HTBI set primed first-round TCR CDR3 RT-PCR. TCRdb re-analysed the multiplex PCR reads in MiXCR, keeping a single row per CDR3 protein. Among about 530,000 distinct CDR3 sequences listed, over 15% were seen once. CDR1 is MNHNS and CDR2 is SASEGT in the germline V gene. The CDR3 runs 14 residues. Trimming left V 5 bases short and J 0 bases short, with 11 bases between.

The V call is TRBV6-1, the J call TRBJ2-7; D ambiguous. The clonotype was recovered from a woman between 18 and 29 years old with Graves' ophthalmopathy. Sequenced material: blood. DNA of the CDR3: TGTGCCAGCAGTTTAACGGTGAGCTCCTACGAGCAGTACTTC. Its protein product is CASSLTVSSYEQYF.